The sequence of this T cell receptor beta chain was determined in a study of cytomegalovirus exposure and HLA in healthy donors (dated 2017 in TCRdb). Concerning the study at large: An earlier analysis of fewer than 750 of the donors reported 250 to 350 Gb of sequence data and 100 million to 120 million unique TCR beta sequences obtained from approximately 180 million T cells. Roughly 300 gigabases of sequencing data and around 90 million unique TCR sequences made up an early release that covered under 750 HLA-typed donors. Among the approximately 430 genotyped donors, approximately 77% belonged to the genetic ancestry cluster associated with self-reported Caucasian donors. The study was designed to test whether signatures of past pathogen exposure could be identified by cataloging public T cell receptors. The study used immunosequencing to profile the T cell repertoires of several hundred subjects and linked those repertoires to cytomegalovirus serostatus. A separate validation cohort of roughly 110 different subjects was used in addition to the roughly 670-subject first cohort. The study combined high-throughput TCR immunosequencing, statistical association of individual TCRs with disease status, and machine learning to predict cytomegalovirus infection status. A later analysis re-analyzed previously published TCR beta repertoires from hundreds of donors and added high-resolution HLA genotyping to study TCR occurrence patterns. The later analysis used no new phenotypic data to find candidate immune exposures, relying instead on TCR beta sequences and their occurrence across donors. To decide whether each TCR beta V gene segment behaved as functional or pseudogenic, an earlier analysis of fewer than 750 of the donors relied on high-throughput TCR beta sequencing. Donor age, sex, ethnicity and CMV serostatus were compiled together with the repertoire data. A later genetic analysis used genome-wide SNP genotypes for about 55% of the 666 donors, treating that subset as a discovery cohort. All discovery cohort repertoires had been generated using a single sequencing platform. Both class I and class II loci were covered by HLA typing, at four-digit resolution. Typing coverage varied by locus: roughly 620-640 donors for A, B, C, DRB1 and DQB1; some 520 for DQA1; about 600 for DPA1; roughly 450 for DPB1. Because of strong linkage in the cohort, roughly five DR-DQ haplotypes were treated as single units for association and clustering. Across about 380 genotyped donors of the cohort, an average of about 240,000 unique TCR beta nucleotide sequences per donor were sequenced, and around 20% of those sequences were non-productive. Broader findings and caveats from the paper: Most TCR sequences were seen in very few donors, while some public TCRs were found in many individuals. Three of the identified cytomegalovirus-associated TCR beta chains were confirmed in vitro to be specific for cytomegalovirus antigens. In a later analysis, HLA-associated TCR beta chains showed more clonal expansion and lower generation probabilities than non-associated chains that were equally common. In an earlier analysis of a few hundred of the donors, most TCR beta V segments were observed in productive rearrangements about 87% or about 30% of the time, broadly matching IMGT annotations. Some IMGT-functional V segments, including TRBV6-2 and TRBV6-3, could not be distinguished by the 87-base-pair reads and were therefore excluded. In a later analysis, the rate of TCR association differed among HLA loci, with DRB1 alleles having the most associated TCRs and HLA-C alleles having the fewest. The classifier was reported to diagnose cytomegalovirus status with high specificity and sensitivity in both the original and validation cohorts. A later analysis reported that several top co-occurrence clusters appeared linked to parvovirus B19, influenza, CMV and Epstein-Barr virus. A further reported finding was that TCR beta sequences accurately predicted the HLA-A and HLA-B alleles for most subjects in the first cohort. CMV serostatus was the only immune exposure information available for the cohort. According to a later analysis, most CMV-associated TCR beta chains appeared to be HLA-restricted, and the HLA associations seemed to be driven largely by CMV exposure. A cluster of highly shared sequence variants was judged likely to represent a technical artifact of the sequencing pipeline. When HLA alleles, especially DR and DQ, strongly co-occurred, TCR associations were difficult to assign to individual alleles. According to the authors, the approach could potentially be generalized to other disease states and immunological phenotypes. Because HLA typing was missing for some donors at each locus, association tests included only the typed subset. Linkage disequilibrium might explain the correlated functional status among segregating V segments, but an unknown experimental factor could not be ruled out. A later genetic analysis reported fewer N-insertions in productive TCRs among donors in an Asian-associated ancestry cluster than the approximately 700-donor mean. The cohort was sequenced for TCR beta chains only, and without alpha or paired-chain data the features that could be detected were limited. A later analysis associated about 18,000 TCR beta sequences with specific HLA alleles at a false discovery rate of 0.05. The study gave a list of over 150 TCR beta chains associated with cytomegalovirus. The presence/absence analyses assumed that sequencing depth was roughly uniform across donors, and that assumption may not be true. V-gene and J-gene trimming of TCR beta chains was associated with a missense DCLRE1C variant in a later genetic analysis, and the association was replicated in an independent cohort. The earlier analysis of 450 to 700 of the donors excluded 15 to 20 rarely observed V segments, including chromosome 9 orphons, because counts were too low.

Comment on this clone: It has no known antigen specificity. Per-base quality was not reported, and no clone a single base away is much larger than it.

Receptor libraries were prepared by the immunoSEQ multiplex PCR assay. For the multiplex PCR, a mixture combining 60 forward primers for TCR Vbeta segments and 13 reverse primers for TCR Jbeta segments was used. The CDR3 region of rearranged TCR beta genes was amplified from genomic DNA by a multiplex PCR assay. On the Illumina HiSeq System, the amplified TCR beta libraries were sequenced as 87-base-pair reads. In the paper's pipeline: Across the 640 or so repertoires, a later analysis counted about 81 million unique TCR beta chains, about 10 million of which were shared by at least two donors. To remove PCR and sequencing errors, raw reads were error-corrected and collapsed into unique sequences using a nearest-neighbor algorithm that merged closely related sequences. V, D and J gene segments were assigned by aligning CDR3 sequences to IMGT reference sequences. For a sequence to be retained, at least a six-nucleotide match to both a V gene segment and a J gene segment was required. A rearrangement counted as productive if the CDR3 had no stop codons and remained in frame with V and J, and every other rearrangement counted as non-productive. CDR3 was defined according to IMGT convention as the region running from the second conserved V-encoded cysteine to the conserved J-encoded phenylalanine. Sequences without an unambiguous match to a single V gene segment were excluded from the earlier analysis of about 600 of the donors. In an earlier analysis of about 590 of the donors, a V segment was called functional when productive rearrangements were above 56.7%, and segregating when the standard deviation between donors exceeded 5%. A statistical classification framework was built to diagnose cytomegalovirus status from the catalog of TCR beta chain sequences. V and J gene assignment, in a later analysis, came from comparing TCR nucleotide sequences with IMGT/GENE-DB human TR gene sequences. Using the TCRdist pipeline, a later analysis assigned CDR3 sequences along with most-parsimonious VDJ recombination scenarios. In a later analysis, each TCR beta chain was defined by its CDR3 amino acid sequence together with its V-gene family, and reads lacking a unique V-gene family were excluded. As a way to deal with suspected cross-contamination and a sequencing artifact, a later analysis dropped 450 to 600 nucleotide sequences that were highly shared and had low generation probability. For each public chain, a later analysis derived a clonal expansion index from normalized ranks of inferred template counts within each repertoire. A later analysis computed generation probabilities with a VDJ recombination model fitted to out-of-frame rearrangements, and checked the results against IGoR. Hypergeometric tests were used in a later analysis to score TCR-TCR, TCR-HLA and TCR-CMV co-occurrence, with a repertoire-size bias correction applied to the TCR pairs. To estimate false discovery rates, a later analysis permuted the HLA or CMV assignments 20 times. In a later analysis, co-occurring TCRs were grouped using DBSCAN, and TCRdist sequence similarity was added for clustering within HLA-allele-positive subsets. Repertoires with fewer than 30,000 or more than 120,000 public chains, plus five repertoires with anomalous nucleotide sharing, were excluded from co-occurrence clustering. This immuneACCESS table, as held by TCRdb, lists in-frame sequences with V and J called but not all clones. Of the missing ones, under half trace to an unresolved V gene in checked studies; the others have no known cause. V and J calls plus clone size are reproduced from that table; the DNA served to infer D and trimming. A total of 100,000 to 150,000 clones appear in this sample, 80% of them only once. In total, the top ten clones hold 1% of the sample.

V is trimmed back by 5 bases and J by 1 base, and the junction contains 6 bases that no gene match accounts for. The CDR3 runs 16 amino acids, cysteine and phenylalanine included. This entry keeps only the CDR3 DNA: 48 bases, framed from base 1. The germline V gene sets CDR1 to KGHSH and CDR2 to LQKENI. The cohort consisted of 600 or so healthy bone marrow donors. Cohort members were all nominally healthy when sampled, although unrecorded immune exposures were likely present. The donor tested CMV seronegative, placing the donor among the roughly 350 seronegative members of the cohort. A peripheral blood sample was collected from each donor, and TCR beta sequencing was performed on peripheral blood mononuclear cells. The Qiagen DNeasy Blood Extraction Kit was used to extract genomic DNA from the blood cell samples.

Sequencing was done on a sample of PBMCs. This clonotype originated in a man between 40 and 49 years old in good health and CMV-seronegative. The chain employs TRBV18 and TRBJ2-4, with 9 bases aligning to TRBD1. The nucleotide sequence reads as follows: TGTGCCAGCTCAGAACCTGGACAGGGGGCCAAAAACATTCAGTACTTC. Its translation reads: CASSEPGQGAKNIQYF.